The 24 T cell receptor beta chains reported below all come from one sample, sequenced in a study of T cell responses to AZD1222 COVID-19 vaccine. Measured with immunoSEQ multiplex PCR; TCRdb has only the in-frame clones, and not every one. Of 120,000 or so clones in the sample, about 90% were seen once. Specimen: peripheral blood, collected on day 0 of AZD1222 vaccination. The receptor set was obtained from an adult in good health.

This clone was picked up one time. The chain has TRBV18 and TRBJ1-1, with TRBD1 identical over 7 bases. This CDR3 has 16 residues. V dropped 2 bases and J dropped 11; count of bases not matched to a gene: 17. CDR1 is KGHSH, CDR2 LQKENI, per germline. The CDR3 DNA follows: TGTGCCAGCTCACCAGCTGGGACAGCCACCGGTAAGGTCGCTTTCTTT. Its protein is CASSPAGTATGKVAFF.

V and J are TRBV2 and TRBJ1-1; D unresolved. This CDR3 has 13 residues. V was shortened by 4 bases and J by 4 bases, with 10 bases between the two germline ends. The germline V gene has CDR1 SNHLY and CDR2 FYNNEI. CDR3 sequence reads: CASSGVGITEAFF. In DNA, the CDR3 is TGTGCCAGCAGTGGTGTGGGTATCACTGAAGCTTTCTTT.

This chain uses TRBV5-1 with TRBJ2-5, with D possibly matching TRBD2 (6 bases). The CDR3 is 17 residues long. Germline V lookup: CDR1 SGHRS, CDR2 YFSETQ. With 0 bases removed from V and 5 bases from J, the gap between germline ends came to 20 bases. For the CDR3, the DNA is TGCGCCAGCAGCTTGGGAAGAGGAGGGGTTCATAGGGAGACCCAGTACTTC. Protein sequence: CASSLGRGGVHRETQYF.

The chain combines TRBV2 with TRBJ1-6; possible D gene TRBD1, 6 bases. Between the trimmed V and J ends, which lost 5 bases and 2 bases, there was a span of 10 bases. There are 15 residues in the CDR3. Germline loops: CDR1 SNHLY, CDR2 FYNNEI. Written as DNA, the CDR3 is TGTGCCAGCAGTCCCCAGGGGACCTATAATTCACCCCTCCACTTT. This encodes CASSPQGTYNSPLHF.

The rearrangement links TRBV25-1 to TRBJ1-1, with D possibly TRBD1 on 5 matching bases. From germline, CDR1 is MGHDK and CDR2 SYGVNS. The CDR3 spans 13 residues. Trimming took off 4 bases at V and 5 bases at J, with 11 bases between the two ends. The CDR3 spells CASSGQGGTEAFF. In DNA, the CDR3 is TGTGCCAGCAGTGGCCAGGGTGGAACTGAAGCTTTCTTT.

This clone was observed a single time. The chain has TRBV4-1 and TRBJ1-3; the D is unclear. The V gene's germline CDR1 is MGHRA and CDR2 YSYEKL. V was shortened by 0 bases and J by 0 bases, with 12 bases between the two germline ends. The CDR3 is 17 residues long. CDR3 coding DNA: TGCGCCAGCAGCCAAGATGCAGGTCTCGGCTCTGGAAACACCATATATTTT. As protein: CASSQDAGLGSGNTIYF.

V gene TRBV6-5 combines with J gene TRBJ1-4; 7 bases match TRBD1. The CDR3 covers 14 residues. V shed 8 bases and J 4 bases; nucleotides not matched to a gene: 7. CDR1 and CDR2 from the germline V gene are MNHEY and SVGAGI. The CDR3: CASLDREGNEKLFF. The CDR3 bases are TGTGCCAGCCTCGACAGGGAAGGTAATGAAAAACTGTTTTTT.

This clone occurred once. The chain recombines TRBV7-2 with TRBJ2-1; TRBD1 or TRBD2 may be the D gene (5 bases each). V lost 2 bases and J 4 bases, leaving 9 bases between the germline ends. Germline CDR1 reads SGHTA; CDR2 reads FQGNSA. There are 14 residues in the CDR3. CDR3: CASSLPGPYNEQFF. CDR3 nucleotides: TGTGCCAGCAGCTTACCGGGGCCGTACAATGAGCAGTTCTTC.

CDR3 in amino acids: CASSATGGGSKNIQYF. In DNA, the CDR3 is TGTGCCAGCTCAGCGACAGGGGGAGGTTCCAAAAACATTCAGTACTTC. J is TRBJ2-4 and V is TRBV18; 9 nucleotides align to TRBD1. CDR1 is KGHSH, CDR2 LQKENI, per germline. With V trimmed by 5 bases and J by 2 bases, 7 bases remained unmatched. This CDR3 spans 16 amino acids.

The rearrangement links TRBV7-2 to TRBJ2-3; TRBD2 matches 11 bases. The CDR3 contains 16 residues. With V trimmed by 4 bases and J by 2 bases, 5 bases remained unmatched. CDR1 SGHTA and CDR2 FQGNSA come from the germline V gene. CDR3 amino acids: CASSSRLAGYTDTQYF. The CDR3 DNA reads TGTGCCAGCAGCTCCAGACTAGCGGGGTACACAGATACGCAGTATTTT.

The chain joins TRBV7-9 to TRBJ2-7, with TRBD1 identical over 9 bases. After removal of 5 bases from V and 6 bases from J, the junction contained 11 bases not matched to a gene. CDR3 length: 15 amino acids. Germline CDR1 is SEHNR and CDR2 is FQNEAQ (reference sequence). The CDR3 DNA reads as TGTGCCAGCAGCGTTACAGGGGGCGCCCTGAGCGAGCAGTACTTC. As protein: CASSVTGGALSEQYF.

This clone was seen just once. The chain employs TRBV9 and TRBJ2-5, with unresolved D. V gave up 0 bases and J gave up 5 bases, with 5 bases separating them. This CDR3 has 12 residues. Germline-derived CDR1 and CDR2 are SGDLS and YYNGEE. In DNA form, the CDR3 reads TGTGCCAGCAGCGTAGTAGGTGAGACCCAGTACTTC. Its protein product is CASSVVGETQYF.

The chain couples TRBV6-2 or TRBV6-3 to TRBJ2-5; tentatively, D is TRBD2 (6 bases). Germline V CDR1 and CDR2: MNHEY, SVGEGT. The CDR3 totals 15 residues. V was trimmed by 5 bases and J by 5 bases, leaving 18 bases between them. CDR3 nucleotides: TGTGCCAGCAGTAGCGGGCTCATTAGTACGGAGACCCAGTACTTC. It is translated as CASSSGLISTETQYF.

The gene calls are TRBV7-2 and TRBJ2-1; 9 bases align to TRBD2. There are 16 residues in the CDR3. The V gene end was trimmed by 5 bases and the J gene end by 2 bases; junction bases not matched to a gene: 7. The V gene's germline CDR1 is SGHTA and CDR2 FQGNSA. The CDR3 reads CASSPIPSGAYNEQFF. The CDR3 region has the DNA TGTGCCAGCAGCCCAATTCCTAGCGGGGCCTACAATGAGCAGTTCTTC.

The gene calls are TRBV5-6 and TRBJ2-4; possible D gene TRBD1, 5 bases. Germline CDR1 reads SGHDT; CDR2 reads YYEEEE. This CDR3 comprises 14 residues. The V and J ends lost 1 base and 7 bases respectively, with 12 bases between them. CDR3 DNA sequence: TGTGCCAGCAGCTTGCAGGGCTTCGGGAACATTCAGTACTTC. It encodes CASSLQGFGNIQYF. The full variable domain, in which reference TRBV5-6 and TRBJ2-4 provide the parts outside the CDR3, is DAGVTQSPTHLIKTRGQQVTLRCSPKSGHDTVSWYQQALGQGPQFIFQYYEEEERQRGNFPDRFSGHQFPNYSSELNVNALLLGDSALYLCASSLQGFGNIQYFGAGTRLSVL.

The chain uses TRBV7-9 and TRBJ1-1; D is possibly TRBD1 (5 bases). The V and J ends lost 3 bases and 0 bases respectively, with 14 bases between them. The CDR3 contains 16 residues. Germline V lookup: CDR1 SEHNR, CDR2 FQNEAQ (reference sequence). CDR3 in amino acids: CASSFGHTPMNTEAFF. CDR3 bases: TGTGCCAGCAGCTTCGGACATACCCCAATGAACACTGAAGCTTTCTTT.

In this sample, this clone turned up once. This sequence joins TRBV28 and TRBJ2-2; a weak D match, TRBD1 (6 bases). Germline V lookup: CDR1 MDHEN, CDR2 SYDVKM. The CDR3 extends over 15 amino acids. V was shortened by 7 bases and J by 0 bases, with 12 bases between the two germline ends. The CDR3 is CASTLGTTNTGELFF. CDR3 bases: TGTGCCAGCACACTTGGGACAACGAACACCGGGGAGCTGTTTTTT.

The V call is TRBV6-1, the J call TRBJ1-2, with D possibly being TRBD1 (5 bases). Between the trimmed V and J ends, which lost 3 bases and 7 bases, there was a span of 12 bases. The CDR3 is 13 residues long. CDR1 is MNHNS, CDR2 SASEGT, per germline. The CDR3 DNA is TGTGCCAGCAGTGAGCGGCAGGGTGGTGGCTACACCTTC. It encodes CASSERQGGGYTF.

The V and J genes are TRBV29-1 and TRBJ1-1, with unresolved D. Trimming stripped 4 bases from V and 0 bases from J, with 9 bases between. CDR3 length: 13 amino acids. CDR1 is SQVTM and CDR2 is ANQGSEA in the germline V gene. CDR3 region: CSVVEPMNTEAFF. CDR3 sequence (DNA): TGCAGCGTTGTAGAGCCGATGAACACTGAAGCTTTCTTT.

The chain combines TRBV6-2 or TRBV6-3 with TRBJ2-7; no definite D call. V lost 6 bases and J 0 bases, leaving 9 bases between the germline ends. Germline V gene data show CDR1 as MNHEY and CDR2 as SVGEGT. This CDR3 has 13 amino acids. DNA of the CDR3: TGTGCCAGCAGCTCCTCAGGCTCCTACGAGCAGTACTTC. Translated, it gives CASSSSGSYEQYF.

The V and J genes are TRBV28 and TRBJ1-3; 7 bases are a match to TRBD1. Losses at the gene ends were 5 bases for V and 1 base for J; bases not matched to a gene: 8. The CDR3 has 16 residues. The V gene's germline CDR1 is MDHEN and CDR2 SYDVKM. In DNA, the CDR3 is TGTGCCAGCAGTGAACCATGGGGACAGTCTGGAAACACCATATATTTT. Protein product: CASSEPWGQSGNTIYF.

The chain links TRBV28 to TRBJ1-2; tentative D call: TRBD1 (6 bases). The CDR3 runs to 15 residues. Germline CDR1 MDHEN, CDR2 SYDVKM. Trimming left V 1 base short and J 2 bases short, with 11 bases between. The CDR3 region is CASSLFGQGNYGYTF. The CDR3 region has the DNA TGTGCCAGCAGTTTATTTGGGCAGGGGAACTATGGCTACACCTTC.

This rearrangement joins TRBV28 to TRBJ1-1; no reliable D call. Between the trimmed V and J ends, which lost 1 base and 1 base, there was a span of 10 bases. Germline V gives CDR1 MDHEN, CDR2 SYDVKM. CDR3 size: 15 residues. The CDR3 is CASSLSIRRNTEAFF. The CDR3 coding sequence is TGTGCCAGCAGTTTATCTATTAGGAGGAACACTGAAGCTTTCTTT. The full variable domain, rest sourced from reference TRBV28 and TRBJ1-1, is DVKVTQSSRYLVKRTGEKVFLECVQDMDHENMFWYRQDPGLGLRLIYFSYDVKMKEKGDIPEGYSVSREKKERFSLILESASTNQTSMYLCASSLSIRRNTEAFFGQGTRLTVV.

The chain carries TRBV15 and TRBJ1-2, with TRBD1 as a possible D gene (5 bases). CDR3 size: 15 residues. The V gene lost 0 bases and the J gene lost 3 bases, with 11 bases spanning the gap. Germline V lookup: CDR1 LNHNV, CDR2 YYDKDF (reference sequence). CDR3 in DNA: TGTGCCACCAGCAGAGATCCGGGACCGTACTATGGCTACACCTTC. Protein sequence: CATSRDPGPYYGYTF.